This TCR beta chain was sequenced during a study of cytomegalovirus exposure and HLA in healthy donors. Overall study results and limits: Sequencing likely caused a cluster of highly shared sequence variants. Donors were assumed by presence/absence analyses to have roughly uniform sequencing depth. Among TCR beta chains, those listed as cytomegalovirus-associated numbered more than 150.

In regard to this clone: The antigen remains undetermined.

CDR1 and CDR2 from the germline V gene are SGHNT and YYREEE (reference sequence). J lost 3 bases, V lost 4 bases, and 4 bases had no gene match. CDR3 size: 15 residues. PCR employed 60 Vbeta and 13 Jbeta primers. TCRdb's copy holds only in-frame clones and misses some; the assay was immunoSEQ multiplex PCR. The sample yields 180,000 or so clones, more than 70% seen once. The source material was PBMCs. The receptor was derived from a girl aged 10-17 years in good health and CMV-seropositive. The rearrangement joins TRBV5-4 to TRBJ2-1, with TRBD2 matching 10 bases. Here the CDR3 DNA reads TGTGCCAGCAGCGACGCTAGCGGGAGCTACAATGAGCAGTTCTTC. Translation: CASSDASGSYNEQFF.